These 19 T cell receptor beta chains were sequenced from one sample in a study of identical twins' blood T cells. MiXCR, run by TCRdb on the 5' RACE reads, gives a single entry per CDR3 protein. The sample records about 370,000 distinct CDR3 sequences, about 28% being singletons. Sequencing was done on a sample of PBMCs. These receptor sequences come from a woman between 18 and 50 years old in good health.

This clonotype was counted at least ten times. The rearrangement links TRBV2 to TRBJ1-4; weak D call: TRBD1 (5 bases). CDR1 SNHLY and CDR2 FYNNEI come from the germline V gene. The ends were cut back, 7 bases at V and 7 bases at J, with 16 bases in the middle. CDR3 length: 14 residues. CDR3 bases: TGTGCCAGCAACTTTGGGGGGGGTAGTGAAAAACTGTTTTTT. Its protein product is CASNFGGGSEKLFF.

The chain uses TRBV10-3 and TRBJ2-3; D is unresolved. The CDR3 is made up of 13 amino acids. V lost 3 bases and J lost 2, with 6 bases in between. Germline loops: CDR1 ENHRY, CDR2 SYGVKD. CDR3 sequence: CAISELYTDTQYF. Written as DNA, the CDR3 is TGTGCCATCAGTGAACTTTACACAGATACGCAGTATTTT.

There are a few counts of this clonotype. The chain employs TRBV3-1 and TRBJ1-1; D not resolved. CDR1 and CDR2 (germline): LGHDT, YNNKEL (reference sequence). The CDR3 has 13 residues. With 2 bases removed from V and 3 bases from J, the gap between germline ends came to 7 bases. The CDR3 nucleotides are TGTGCCAGCAGCCAATCCCTGGACACTGAAGCTTTCTTT. Translating it yields CASSQSLDTEAFF.

As to this clonotype: This could be a read error, since a much larger clone is one nucleotide away. This chain joins TRBV5-1 and TRBJ1-1; D might be TRBD1 (5 bases). This CDR3 contains 14 residues. Germline V gene lookup returns CDR1 SGHRS and CDR2 YFSETQ. This chain's CDR3 is CAGSTLGGNTEAFF. Here the CDR3 DNA reads TGCGCCGGCAGCACCCTGGGGGGGAACACTGAAGCTTTCTTT.

This clonotype has a handful of counts. This chain joins TRBV4-3 and TRBJ1-5; D unresolved. CDR1 is LGHNA and CDR2 is YSLEER in the germline V gene. Trimming stripped 0 bases from V and 6 bases from J, with 12 bases between. This CDR3 has 15 residues. In DNA, the CDR3 is TGCGCCAGCAGCCAAGATCTCTCCCCCGGTCAGCCCCAGCATTTT. This sequence encodes CASSQDLSPGQPQHF.

This chain connects TRBV20-1 to TRBJ1-3; 7 bases map to TRBD1. V lost 2 bases and J lost 0; bases outside the gene matches: 4. The CDR3 length is 15 residues. The germline V gene encodes CDR1 DFQATT and CDR2 SNEGSKA (reference sequence). The CDR3 reads CSARPDRNSGNTIYF. DNA for the CDR3: TGCAGTGCTAGACCGGACAGGAACTCTGGAAACACCATATATTTT.

Concerning this clonotype itself: Sequence at one end of the junction differs from germline and may be a read error. V usage is TRBV11-2 and J usage is TRBJ2-3, with a weak D call TRBD1 (6 bases). Per germline, CDR1 SGHAT and CDR2 FQNNGV. CDR3 length: 16 residues. Written as DNA, the CDR3 is TGTGCCAGCAGCATCAGACAGGACCCGTGGGCAGATACGCAGTGTTTT. Residues: CASSIRQDPWADTQCF.

The CDR3 here is CASSFQETYGYTF. The CDR3 nucleotides read TGTGCCAGCAGTTTCCAGGAGACCTATGGCTACACCTTC. The V and J genes are TRBV12-3 or TRBV12-4 and TRBJ1-2; D is unresolved. This CDR3 contains 13 residues. Trimming pared 3 bases from V and 4 bases from J, leaving 9 bases between.

This sequence joins TRBV9 and TRBJ2-3; the match to TRBD2 covers 9 bases. Per the germline V gene, CDR1 is SGDLS and CDR2 is YYNGEE. The CDR3 has 14 amino acids. The V gene end was trimmed by 4 bases and the J gene end by 5 bases; junction bases not matched to a gene: 5. This CDR3 reads CASSLTSGKDTQYF. Written as DNA, the CDR3 is TGTGCCAGCAGCCTGACTAGCGGAAAAGATACGCAGTATTTT.

This chain connects TRBV20-1 to TRBJ2-1; D may be TRBD1 or TRBD2 (5 bases each). Germline assignment: CDR1 DFQATT and CDR2 SNEGSKA (reference sequence). The CDR3 runs to 15 residues. V shed 0 bases and J shed 8 bases, with 17 bases lying between them. CDR3 amino acids: CSAREPGRGIDEQFF. CDR3 bases: TGCAGTGCTAGAGAGCCGGGACGAGGGATAGATGAGCAGTTCTTC.

The chain uses TRBV10-3 and TRBJ2-1, with a weak D call TRBD2 (6 bases). Germline CDR1 reads ENHRY; CDR2 reads SYGVKD. This CDR3 region has 11 residues. The CDR3 loop reads CTSASSVEQFF. CDR3 nucleotide sequence: TGTACCAGCGCTTCTAGCGTCGAGCAGTTCTTC.

This chain joins TRBV3-1 and TRBJ2-1; D is ambiguous. V gave up 4 bases and J gave up 6 bases, with 10 bases separating them. Germline V gene data show CDR1 as LGHDT and CDR2 as YNNKEL (reference sequence). The CDR3 is made up of 13 amino acids. In DNA, the CDR3 is TGTGCCAGCAGCCGACTCTCAATCAATGAGCAGTTCTTC. Amino acids: CASSRLSINEQFF.

The rearrangement joins TRBV4-3 to TRBJ1-3; the D is unclear. Deletions cut 4 bases from V and 2 bases from J, with 15 bases between. The CDR3 covers 16 residues. Per germline, CDR1 LGHNA and CDR2 YSLEER. Here the CDR3 DNA reads TGCGCCAGCAGCCTACGCTACACGGGCCCTGGAAACACCATATATTTT. This codes for CASSLRYTGPGNTIYF.

This clonotype was counted a few times. V is TRBV18 and J is TRBJ1-2; the match to TRBD1 covers 8 bases. The CDR3 consists of 14 residues. Germline CDR1 and CDR2: KGHSH and LQKENI. The V gene end was trimmed by 3 bases and the J gene end by 4 bases; junction bases not matched to a gene: 4. The CDR3 bases are TGTGCCAGCTCACCTAACAGGGGGGTCTATGGCTACACCTTC. This translates into CASSPNRGVYGYTF.

The rearrangement joins TRBV19 to TRBJ2-7, with D maybe TRBD1 (5 bases). CDR3 length: 15 residues. The V end was cut by 3 bases, the J end by 2 bases, with 14 bases between. Looked up from germline, CDR1 is LNHDA and CDR2 is SQIVND (reference sequence). CDR3 protein: CASSIRAGPTYEQYF. The CDR3 nucleotides read TGTGCCAGTAGTATCAGGGCAGGGCCGACCTACGAGCAGTACTTC.

The chain couples TRBV3-1 to TRBJ1-6, with TRBD1 as a possible D gene (5 bases). Trimming removed 1 base from V and 9 bases from J, with 7 bases in between. Germline values: CDR1 LGHDT, CDR2 YNNKEL (reference sequence). The CDR3 is made up of 13 amino acids. CDR3 residues: CASSQGRVSPLHF. The CDR3 DNA reads TGTGCCAGCAGCCAAGGCAGGGTTTCACCCCTCCACTTT.

This clonotype was recorded many times. One junction end disagrees with the germline gene, perhaps due to a read error. The V gene is TRBV12-3 or TRBV12-4, the J gene TRBJ2-7, with D perhaps given as TRBD1 or TRBD2 (5 bases each). This CDR3 is 12 amino acids long. The CDR3 is CASSLAGGEQYF. CDR3 DNA: TGTGCCAGCAGCTTAGCTGGGGGCGAGCAGTACTTC.

This chain joins TRBV5-1 and TRBJ1-2; the D is unclear. Germline V gives CDR1 SGHRS, CDR2 YFSETQ. V lost 2 bases to trimming and J lost 8 bases, with 10 bases between them. The CDR3 is 12 amino acids. The CDR3 coding sequence is TGCGCCAGCAGCTTAGATCAGAGAGGCTACACCTTC. Its translation is CASSLDQRGYTF.

The rearrangement joins TRBV10-2 to TRBJ2-1; TRBD1 is a possible D gene (5 bases). Germline V gives CDR1 WSHSY, CDR2 SAAADI. The CDR3 is 14 amino acids. V was cut by 0 bases and J by 8 bases, with 11 bases left in between. The CDR3 bases are TGCGCCAGCAGTGAGTCGGTAGGGGTCCATGAGCAGTTCTTC. It translates to CASSESVGVHEQFF.